This record concerns one T cell receptor (beta chain) sequence. Its antigen is currently not known. No base quality values were provided; no much bigger clone lies one nucleotide off. Per the publication, the time point label means: baseline before first vaccination. Samples from vaccinated people were obtained from the UK trials COV001 and COV002, which included a single-blind randomized controlled phase 2/3 trial of AZD1222 (ChAdOx1 nCoV-19) in healthy adults. For TCRbeta chain sequencing, PBMC samples were collected from trial participants at day 0 and at day 28 after the second dose. V loses 4 bases, J loses 0 bases, and the germline ends lie 16 bases apart. The germline V gene provides CDR1 SGHRS and CDR2 YFSETQ. The cysteine opens and the phenylalanine closes a CDR3 of 16 amino acids. CDR3 DNA is the only sequence kept; it has 48 bases, read in frame from the first base. These data belong to a study of T cell responses to AZD1222 COVID-19 vaccine (dated by TCRdb to the early 2020s). Broadly, across the study: AZD1222 recipients given second doses at about 4 weeks or at about 12 weeks were pooled, since spike-specific TCR depth and breadth were not found to differ between the two schedules. Trial participants were enrolled by age into subgroups of 18-55, 56-69 and 70-plus years, and around 140, 26 and 57 TCR-sequenced participants, respectively, were included in these subgroups. TCR sequencing covered 230 to 250 trial participants: 200 to 220 given two doses of AZD1222 and 26 given two doses of MenACWY control vaccine.

The full study reports these points: After two AZD1222 doses, both the breadth and the depth of spike-specific TCRs were significantly higher than at day 0 and than in MenACWY recipients. The vaccine-associated CD4 TCRs covered the entire spike protein, and the dominant responses fell in regions 160-218 and 743-854. Reportedly, close to half of the unique spike-specific TCRs recognized epitopes lying outside the regions that are mutated in the B.1.351 and B.1.1.7 variants. The 56-69-year group was small, and its depth increase did not reach significance, likely because of low power. Participants were mostly white British and included more females than males, and it was suggested by the authors that clonal diversity may have been underestimated. No day 14 peak-response samples were available, so repertoires were characterized only after the peak T cell response. Conclusions about previously exposed vaccinees were limited because only six AZD1222 recipients were SARS-CoV-2 seropositive at baseline.

The CDR3 regions of human TCRbeta chains were subjected to immunosequencing. Per the source publication's procedure: Repertoire TCRs were matched against a reference library of SARS-CoV-2-specific TCRs generated with the MIRA antigen-specificity platform. Breadth was defined as the fraction of unique TCRs that were SARS-CoV-2-associated. Depth was defined as the fraction of total T cells that were SARS-CoV-2-associated. Using the MIRA data, each spike-specific TCR was assigned both to the spike region to which the TCR was reactive and to a CD4 or CD8 class. Log10-transformed breadth and depth values were compared by one-way ANOVA with Sidak's multiple comparisons tests. TCRdb took over this immuneACCESS table, retaining in-frame rearrangements with V and J assigned. Such tables are incomplete; in checked studies, under half of the missing clones stem from an unresolved V gene, and the remainder is unexplained. Clonal size and the V and J genes are those of that table, whereas D and trimming came from the DNA. A total of some 70,000 clones appear in this sample, roughly 82% of them only once. The ten largest clones capture about 5.8% of the sample.

The TCR comes from an adult in good health. The material sequenced was peripheral blood, taken on day 0 of AZD1222 vaccination. The V gene is TRBV5-1 and the J gene is TRBJ1-1; no D gene can be assigned with confidence. The CDR3 protein sequence reads: CASSNRDEDMNTEAFF. The nucleotide sequence reads as follows: TGCGCCAGCAGCAACCGGGATGAAGACATGAACACTGAAGCTTTCTTT.